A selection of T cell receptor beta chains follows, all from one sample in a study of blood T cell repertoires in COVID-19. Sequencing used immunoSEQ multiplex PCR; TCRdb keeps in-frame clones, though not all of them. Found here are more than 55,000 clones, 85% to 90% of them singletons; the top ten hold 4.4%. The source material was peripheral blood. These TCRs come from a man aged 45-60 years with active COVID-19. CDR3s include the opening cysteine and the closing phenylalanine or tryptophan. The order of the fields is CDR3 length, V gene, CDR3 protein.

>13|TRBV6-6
CASSLGGGGTQYF
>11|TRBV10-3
CAISVRGEAFF
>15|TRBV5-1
CASSRDTSNTGELFF
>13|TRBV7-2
CASSQDRNYGYTF
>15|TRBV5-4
CASSLVGTSGYEQYF
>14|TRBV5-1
CASSPGLAFNEQFF
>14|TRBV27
CASKLDRGPYEQYF
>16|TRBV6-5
CASSLHNKQGLSEQYF
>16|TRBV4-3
CASSQVGGGGYNEQFF
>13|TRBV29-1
CSVGPLGPSEQYF
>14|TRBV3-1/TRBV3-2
CASSQGSGVTEQFF
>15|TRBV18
CASRGQNVMNTEAFF
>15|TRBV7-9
CASSPRQGPAYGYTF